Detailed here is one T cell receptor beta chain. These data are taken from a study of cytomegalovirus exposure and HLA in healthy donors. CDR3 length: 15 amino acids. Germline CDR1 WSHSY, CDR2 SAAADI. V trimming: 8 bases; J trimming: 4 bases; junction bases outside the gene matches: 10. The repertoire was sequenced with immunoSEQ multiplex PCR; TCRdb's copy has only in-frame clones and lacks some. The sample carries approximately 100,000 clones, about 93% recorded once. The chain employs TRBV10-2 and TRBJ1-4; 7 nucleotides line up with TRBD1. This TCR was sampled from a woman aged 30 to 39 in good health and CMV-seropositive. Sequencing was performed on PBMCs. This CDR3 is CASLDPGTDNEKLFF. CDR3 coding DNA: TGCGCCAGCCTAGACCCCGGGACAGATAATGAAAAACTGTTTTTT.